The rows below give T cell receptor beta chains drawn from one sample of a study of cytotoxic CD8 clonotypes in ibrutinib-treated CLL. Libraries were prepared by immunoSEQ multiplex PCR; TCRdb keeps only in-frame clonotypes and omits some of them. The repertoire holds about 140,000 clones, with 70% to 80% as singletons. The sequencing used PBMCs, collected after 24 months of ibrutinib treatment. Receptors were obtained from a human donor with chronic lymphocytic leukemia. Each CDR3 is given with its conserved first and last residue. D genes are given only for firm matches.

V gene: TRBV18
D gene: .
J gene: TRBJ2-2
CDR3 protein: CASSPPRVATGELFF

V gene: TRBV28
D gene: TRBD1
J gene: TRBJ1-1
CDR3 protein: CASSPGDRDNTEAFF

V gene: TRBV4-2
D gene: TRBD1
J gene: TRBJ2-7
CDR3 protein: CASSQGGTGGYEQYF

V gene: TRBV27
D gene: .
J gene: TRBJ1-5
CDR3 protein: CASSPRGGFQPQHF

V gene: TRBV7-2
D gene: .
J gene: TRBJ2-7
CDR3 protein: CASSLEVQGEQYF

V gene: TRBV6-1
D gene: .
J gene: TRBJ1-5
CDR3 protein: CASSEWGPQPQHF

V gene: TRBV14
D gene: .
J gene: TRBJ2-5
CDR3 protein: CASSQAYRRETQYF

V gene: TRBV7-9
D gene: .
J gene: TRBJ2-7
CDR3 protein: CASSLIPGPPYEQYF

V gene: TRBV15
D gene: TRBD2
J gene: TRBJ2-3
CDR3 protein: CATSRRRGGTDTQYF

V gene: TRBV5-1
D gene: TRBD1
J gene: TRBJ1-2
CDR3 protein: CASGRQGPSNYGYTF

V gene: TRBV9
D gene: .
J gene: TRBJ1-1
CDR3 protein: CASSPSGKNTEAFF

V gene: TRBV28
D gene: TRBD2
J gene: TRBJ2-3
CDR3 protein: CASSLLAGSTDTQYF

V gene: TRBV11-3
D gene: TRBD1
J gene: TRBJ2-5
CDR3 protein: CASSGRRQGTQYF